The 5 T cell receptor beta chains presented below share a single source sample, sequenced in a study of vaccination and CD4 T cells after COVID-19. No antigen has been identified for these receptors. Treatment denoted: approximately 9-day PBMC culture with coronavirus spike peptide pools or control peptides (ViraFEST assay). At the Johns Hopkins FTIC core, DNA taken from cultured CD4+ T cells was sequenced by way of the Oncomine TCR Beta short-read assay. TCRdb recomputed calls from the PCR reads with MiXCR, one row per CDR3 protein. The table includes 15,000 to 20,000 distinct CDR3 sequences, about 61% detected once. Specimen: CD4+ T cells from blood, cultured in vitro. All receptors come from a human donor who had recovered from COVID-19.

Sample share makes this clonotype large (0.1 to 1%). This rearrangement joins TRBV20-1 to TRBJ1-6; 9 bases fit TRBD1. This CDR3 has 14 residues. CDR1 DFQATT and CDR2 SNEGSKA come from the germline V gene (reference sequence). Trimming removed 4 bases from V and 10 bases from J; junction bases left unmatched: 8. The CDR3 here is CSATLGTGWSPLHF. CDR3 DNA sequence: TGCAGTGCTACTTTAGGGACAGGGTGGTCACCCCTCCACTTT.

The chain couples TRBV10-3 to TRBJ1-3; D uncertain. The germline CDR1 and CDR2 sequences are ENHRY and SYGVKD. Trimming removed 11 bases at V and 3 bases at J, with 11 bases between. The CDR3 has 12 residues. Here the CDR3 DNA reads TGTGCCTCGCGGCAGGTTGGAAACACCATATATTTT. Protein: CASRQVGNTIYF.

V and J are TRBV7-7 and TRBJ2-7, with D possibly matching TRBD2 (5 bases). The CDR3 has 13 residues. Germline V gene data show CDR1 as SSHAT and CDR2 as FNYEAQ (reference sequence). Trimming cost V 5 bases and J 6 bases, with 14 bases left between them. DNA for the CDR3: TGTGCCAGCAGCCCAACCCTAACTAGCGAGCAGTACTTC. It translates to CASSPTLTSEQYF.

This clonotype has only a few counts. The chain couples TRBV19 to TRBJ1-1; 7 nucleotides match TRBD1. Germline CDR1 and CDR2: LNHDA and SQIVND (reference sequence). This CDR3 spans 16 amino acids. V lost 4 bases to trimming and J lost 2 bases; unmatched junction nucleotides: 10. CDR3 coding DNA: TGTGCCAGTAGTACCCTTGGACAGGCGCTCAACACTGAAGCTTTCTTT. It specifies CASSTLGQALNTEAFF.

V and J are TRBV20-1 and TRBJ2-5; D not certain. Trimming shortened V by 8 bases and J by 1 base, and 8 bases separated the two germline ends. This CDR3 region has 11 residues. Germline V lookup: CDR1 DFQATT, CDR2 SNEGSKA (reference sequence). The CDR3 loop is CSPGSQETQYF. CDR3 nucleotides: TGCAGTCCGGGCAGCCAAGAGACCCAGTACTTC.